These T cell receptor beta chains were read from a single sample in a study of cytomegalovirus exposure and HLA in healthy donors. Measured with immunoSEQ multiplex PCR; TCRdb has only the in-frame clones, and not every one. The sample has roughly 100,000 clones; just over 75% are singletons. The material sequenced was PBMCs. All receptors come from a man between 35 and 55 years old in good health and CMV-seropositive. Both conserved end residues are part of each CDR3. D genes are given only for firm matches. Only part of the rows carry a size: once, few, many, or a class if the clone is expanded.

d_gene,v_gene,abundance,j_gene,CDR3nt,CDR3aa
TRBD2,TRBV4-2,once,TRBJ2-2,TGTGCCAGCAGCCAACTAGCGGCAGACACCGGGGAGCTGTTTTTT,CASSQLAADTGELFF
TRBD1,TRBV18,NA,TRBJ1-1,TGTGCCAGCTCACTAGGGGGCGCGGGGAACACTGAAGCTTTCTTT,CASSLGGAGNTEAFF
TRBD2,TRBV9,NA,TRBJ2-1,TGTGCCAGCAGCCCCCCGGGACTAGCGGGGGGGCCTAAAAATGAGCAGTTCTTC,CASSPPGLAGGPKNEQFF
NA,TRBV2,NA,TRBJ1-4,TGTGCCAGCAGGGAAACAGGGTATAATGAAAAACTGTTTTTT,CASRETGYNEKLFF
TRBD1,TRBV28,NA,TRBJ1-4,TGTGCCAGCAGCTTGACGGGACAGGTCGAAAAACTGTTTTTT,CASSLTGQVEKLFF
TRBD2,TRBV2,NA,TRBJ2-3,TGTACCAGCAGTGAAGAAAGACTAGCCCAAGATACGCAGTATTTT,CTSSEERLAQDTQYF
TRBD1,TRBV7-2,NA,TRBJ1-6,TGTGCCAGCAGCTTGGCAAACAGGGGGGGTTCTTCACCCCTCCACTTT,CASSLANRGGSSPLHF
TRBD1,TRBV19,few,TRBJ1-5,TGTGCCAGTACCCGCCGACAGGGTCCTCAGCCCCAGCATTTT,CASTRRQGPQPQHF
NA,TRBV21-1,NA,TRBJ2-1,TGTGCCAGCAGCTTCCGACCCGGGACAGGATCTTCGTTGGAGTTCTTC,CASSFRPGTGSSLEFF
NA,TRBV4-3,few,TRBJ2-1,TGCGCCAGCAGTCCCTCGGCGGGGGCCACCTACAATGAGCAGTTCTTC,CASSPSAGATYNEQFF